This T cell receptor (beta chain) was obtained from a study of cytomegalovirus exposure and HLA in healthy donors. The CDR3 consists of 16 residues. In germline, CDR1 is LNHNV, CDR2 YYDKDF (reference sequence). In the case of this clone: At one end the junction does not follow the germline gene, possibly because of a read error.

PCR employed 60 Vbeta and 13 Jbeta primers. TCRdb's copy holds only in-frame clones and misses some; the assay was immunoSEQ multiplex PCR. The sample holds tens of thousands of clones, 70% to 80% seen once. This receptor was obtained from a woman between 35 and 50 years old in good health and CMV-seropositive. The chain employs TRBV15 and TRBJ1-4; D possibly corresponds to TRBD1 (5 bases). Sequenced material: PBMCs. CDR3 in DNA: TGTGCCACCAGCGTTCATTTCGGGGGTACTATTGAAAAACTGTTTTTT. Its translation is CATSVHFGGTIEKLFF.